Many counts were recorded for the clone carrying this TCR beta chain. No antigen is known for it. Unique molecular identifiers tagged the TCRbeta library. Via MiXCR, TCRdb re-called the PCR reads, giving one row per CDR3 protein. The profile shows over 450,000 distinct CDR3 sequences, roughly 10% of them singletons. The data were obtained in a study of T-cell reconstitution after alpha-beta-depleted transplantation in children. The study's findings and limits: High day-60 TCRbeta diversity in some patients came from surviving recipient T cells and thymic progenitors.

V was clipped by 3 bases and J by 6 bases, with 5 bases between them. The CDR3 sequence is 11 residues long. Germline-derived CDR1 and CDR2 are DFQATT and SNEGSKA (reference sequence). The specimen comprised PBMCs, sampled before TCRalphabeta/CD19-depleted stem cell transplant. The receptor was derived from a child aged 2-9 years with inherited bone marrow failure, due to receive a stem cell transplant. The V and J genes are TRBV20-1 and TRBJ2-2; D might be TRBD1 or TRBD2, each matching 5 bases. CDR3 nucleotides: TGCAGTGCTAGGGGGGCCGGGGAGCTGTTTTTT. Translated, it gives CSARGAGELFF.